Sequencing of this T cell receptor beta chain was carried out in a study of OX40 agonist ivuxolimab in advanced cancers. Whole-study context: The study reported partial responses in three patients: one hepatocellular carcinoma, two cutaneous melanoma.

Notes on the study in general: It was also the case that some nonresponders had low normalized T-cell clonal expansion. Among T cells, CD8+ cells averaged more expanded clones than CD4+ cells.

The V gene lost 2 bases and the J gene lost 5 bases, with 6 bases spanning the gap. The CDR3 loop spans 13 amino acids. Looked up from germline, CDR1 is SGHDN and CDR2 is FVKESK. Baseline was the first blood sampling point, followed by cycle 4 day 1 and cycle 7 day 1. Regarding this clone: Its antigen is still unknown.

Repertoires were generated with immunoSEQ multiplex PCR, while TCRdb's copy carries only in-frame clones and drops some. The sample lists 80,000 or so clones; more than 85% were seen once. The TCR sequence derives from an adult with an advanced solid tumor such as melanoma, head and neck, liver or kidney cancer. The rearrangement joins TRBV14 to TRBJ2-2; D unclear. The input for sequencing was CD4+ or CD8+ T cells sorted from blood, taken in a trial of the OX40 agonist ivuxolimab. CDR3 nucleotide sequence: TGTGCCAGCAGCCAACGGTCGACCGGGGAGCTGTTTTTT. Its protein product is CASSQRSTGELFF. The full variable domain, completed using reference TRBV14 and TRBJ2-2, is EAGVTQFPSHSVIEKGQTVTLRCDPISGHDNLYWYRRVMGKEIKFLLHFVKESKQDESGMPNNRFLAERTGGTYSTLKVQPAELEDSGVYFCASSQRSTGELFFGEGSRLTVL.